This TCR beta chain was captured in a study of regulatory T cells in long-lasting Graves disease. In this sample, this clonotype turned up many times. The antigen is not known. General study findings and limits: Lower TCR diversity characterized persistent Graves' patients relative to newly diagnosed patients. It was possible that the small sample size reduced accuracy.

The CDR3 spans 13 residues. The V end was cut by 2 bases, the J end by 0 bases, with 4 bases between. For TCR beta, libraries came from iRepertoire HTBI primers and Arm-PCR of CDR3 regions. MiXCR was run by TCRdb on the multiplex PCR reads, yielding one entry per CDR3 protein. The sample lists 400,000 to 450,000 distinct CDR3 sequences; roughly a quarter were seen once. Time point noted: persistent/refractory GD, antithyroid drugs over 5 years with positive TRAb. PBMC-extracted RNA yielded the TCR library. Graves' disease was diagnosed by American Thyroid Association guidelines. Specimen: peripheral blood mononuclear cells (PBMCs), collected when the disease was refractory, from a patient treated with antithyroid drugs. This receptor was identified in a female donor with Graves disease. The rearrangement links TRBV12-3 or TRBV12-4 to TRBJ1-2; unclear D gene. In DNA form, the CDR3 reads TGTGCCAGCAGTTTATCATCTAACTATGGCTACACCTTC. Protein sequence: CASSLSSNYGYTF.